These T cell receptor beta chains were read from a single sample in a study of human T cells and chemical hapten exposure. One entry per CDR3 protein results from TCRdb running MiXCR on the RACE reads. The sample holds 350,000 to 400,000 distinct CDR3 sequences, approximately 5% seen once. This sample comprised whole blood, obtained in connection with sensitization to the hapten diphenylcyclopropenone (DPC). The receptors were sampled from a woman aged 50 to 65 with alopecia areata. Some clones in this sample may be carry-over from other donors' samples. Both conserved end residues are part of each CDR3. The order of the fields is clone size, D gene, V gene, J gene, CDR3 protein, CDR3 DNA. The D gene is left open where the match is weak. Some rows mark clone size as missing; the rest say once, few, many or name a class of expanded clone.

abundance: many
d_gene: TRBD1
v_gene: TRBV11-2
j_gene: TRBJ2-3
CDR3aa: CASRTGDRGHRDTQYF
CDR3nt: TGTGCCAGCAGGACCGGTGACAGGGGGCATAGAGATACGCAGTATTTT

abundance: many
d_gene: -
v_gene: TRBV6-5
j_gene: TRBJ2-7
CDR3aa: CASSNIPGLSYEQYF
CDR3nt: TGTGCCAGCAGCAACATTCCGGGACTCTCCTACGAGCAGTACTTC

abundance: few
d_gene: -
v_gene: TRBV10-3
j_gene: TRBJ2-3
CDR3aa: CAISQGGDTQYF
CDR3nt: TGTGCCATCAGCCAGGGGGGGGATACGCAGTATTTT

abundance: few
d_gene: -
v_gene: TRBV5-1
j_gene: TRBJ1-3
CDR3aa: CASSEARGNTIYF
CDR3nt: TGCGCCAGCAGTGAGGCTCGGGGAAACACCATATATTTT

abundance: many
d_gene: -
v_gene: TRBV12-3/TRBV12-4
j_gene: TRBJ1-1
CDR3aa: CASSPPGRGAEAFF
CDR3nt: TGTGCCAGCAGTCCCCCGGGGAGGGGTGCTGAAGCTTTCTTT

abundance: few
d_gene: -
v_gene: TRBV28
j_gene: TRBJ1-5
CDR3aa: CASSYGGGWQPQHF
CDR3nt: TGTGCCAGCAGTTATGGGGGGGGCTGGCAGCCCCAGCATTTT

abundance: many
d_gene: -
v_gene: TRBV27
j_gene: TRBJ2-7
CDR3aa: CASSYAGVDYEQYF
CDR3nt: TGTGCCAGCAGTTACGCAGGGGTTGACTACGAGCAGTACTTC

abundance: -
d_gene: -
v_gene: TRBV7-9
j_gene: TRBJ1-5
CDR3aa: CASSFQGLNQPQHF
CDR3nt: TGTGCCAGCAGCTTTCAGGGACTCAATCAGCCCCAGCATTTT

abundance: few
d_gene: -
v_gene: TRBV5-1
j_gene: TRBJ1-1
CDR3aa: CASSLEDPTSKKAFF
CDR3nt: TGCGCCAGCAGCTTGGAGGATCCGACTTCAAAAAAAGCTTTCTTT

abundance: many
d_gene: -
v_gene: TRBV20-1
j_gene: TRBJ1-1
CDR3aa: CSARRDGVNTEAFF
CDR3nt: TGCAGTGCTAGAAGGGACGGGGTGAACACTGAAGCTTTCTTT

abundance: few
d_gene: TRBD1
v_gene: TRBV27
j_gene: TRBJ1-6
CDR3aa: CASSLGPPGQPDSPLHF
CDR3nt: TGTGCCAGCAGTTTGGGGCCCCCGGGACAGCCAGATTCACCCCTCCACTTT

abundance: -
d_gene: -
v_gene: TRBV20-1
j_gene: TRBJ1-5
CDR3aa: CSASSQGLGNQPQHF
CDR3nt: TGCAGTGCTAGTTCCCAGGGGCTGGGCAATCAGCCCCAGCATTTT

abundance: few
d_gene: TRBD1
v_gene: TRBV29-1
j_gene: TRBJ2-1
CDR3aa: CSVNRGSYNEQFF
CDR3nt: TGCAGCGTGAACAGGGGGTCCTACAATGAGCAGTTCTTC

abundance: many
d_gene: TRBD2
v_gene: TRBV12-3/TRBV12-4
j_gene: TRBJ2-7
CDR3aa: CASSGGASGVFYEQYF
CDR3nt: TGTGCCAGCAGTGGGGGCGCTAGCGGGGTTTTTTACGAGCAGTACTTC